This T cell receptor (beta chain) was identified in a study of vaccination and CD4 T cells after COVID-19. Sequencing of the DNA from cultured CD4+ T cells was carried out with the Oncomine TCR Beta short-read assay. TCRdb reprocessed the PCR reads via MiXCR and lists one record per CDR3 protein. The repertoire holds under 20,000 distinct CDR3 sequences, with 47% as singletons. This CDR3 has 16 residues. Germline-derived CDR1 and CDR2 are SGHAT and FQDESV (reference sequence). V lost 5 bases, J lost 5 bases, and 11 bases stayed unmatched. A word on this clonotype: Its target is unknown.

The treatment: approximately 9-day PBMC culture with coronavirus spike peptide pools or control peptides (ViraFEST assay). This chain joins TRBV11-1 and TRBJ1-1; the match to TRBD1 covers 10 bases. This clonotype originated in a human donor with COVID-19. The sequencing sample was made of cultured CD4+ T cells from blood. The CDR3 protein is CASSRNPGTGVTEAFF. CDR3 sequence (DNA): TGTGCCAGCAGCCGAAATCCCGGGACAGGGGTTACTGAAGCTTTCTTT. Combining the CDR3 with reference TRBV11-1 and TRBJ1-1 gives the whole variable domain EAEVAQSPRYKITEKSQAVAFWCDPISGHATLYWYRQILGQGPELLVQFQDESVVDDSQLPKDRFSAERLKGVDSTLKIQPAELGDSAMYLCASSRNPGTGVTEAFFGQGTRLTVV.